The 5 T cell receptor beta chains given below trace back to one sample, sequenced in a study of graft-versus-host responses after intestinal transplantation. Their cognate antigens are unknown. TCRdb keeps only in-frame clones here, not all; method: immunoSEQ multiplex PCR. The table includes 65,000 to 90,000 clones, less than 95% detected once. The sequencing here drew on unstimulated CD8+ T cells sorted from spleen or lymph node cells, taken before transplant. These receptors came from a human donor who was the organ donor for an intestinal transplant.

The chain joins TRBV27 to TRBJ1-1; D is possibly TRBD1 (5 bases). Germline CDR1 MNHEY, CDR2 SMNVEV (reference sequence). The germline V and J ends were trimmed by 7 bases and 5 bases, with 20 bases remaining between them. CDR3 length equals 15 residues. DNA for the CDR3: TGTGCCAGCACCCCGATTGTGGGGGTGGAAACTGAAGCTTTCTTT. It is translated as CASTPIVGVETEAFF.

This rearrangement joins TRBV5-8 to TRBJ1-1; tentative D call: TRBD1 (5 bases). V gave up 3 bases and J gave up 6 bases, with 15 bases separating them. Germline CDR1 SGHTS, CDR2 YDEGEE. The CDR3 sequence is 14 residues long. The CDR3 DNA reads as TGTGCCAGCAGCTGGGGCAACCCGATATCTGAAGCTTTCTTT. Its protein product is CASSWGNPISEAFF.

This chain uses TRBV7-9 with TRBJ2-3; 16 nucleotides match TRBD2. The CDR3 is 16 amino acids. V was pared by 4 bases and J by 4 bases, with 2 bases of the junction left unmatched. In germline, CDR1 is SEHNR, CDR2 FQNEAQ (reference sequence). The CDR3 DNA reads TGTGCCAGCAGCTCGGGACTAGCGGGAGGGGCAGATACGCAGTATTTT. Protein product: CASSSGLAGGADTQYF. Supplemented by reference TRBV7-9 and TRBJ2-3, the full variable domain reads DTGVSQNPRHKITKRGQNVTFRCDPISEHNRLYWYRQTLGQGPEFLTYFQNEAQLEKSRLLSDRFSAERPKGSFSTLEIQRTEQGDSAMYLCASSSGLAGGADTQYFGPGTRLTVL.

The V call is TRBV6-5, the J call TRBJ2-1, with D tentatively TRBD1 (6 bases). The germline V and J ends were trimmed by 8 bases and 5 bases, with 10 bases remaining between them. CDR1 is MNHEY and CDR2 is SVGAGI in the germline V gene. The CDR3 extends over 12 amino acids. The CDR3 protein is CASQGHNNEQFF. DNA for the CDR3: TGTGCCAGCCAGGGACACAACAATGAGCAGTTCTTC.

This clone was detected once. Here the CDR3 DNA reads TGTGCCAGCAGTGAGGCAAGGACTAATGAAAAACTGTTTTTT. Amino acid sequence: CASSEARTNEKLFF. The J gene is TRBJ1-4, the V gene TRBV6-5; D unresolved. The CDR3 contains 14 residues. Trimming removed 5 bases at V and 2 bases at J, with 9 bases between. Germline V gene lookup returns CDR1 MNHEY and CDR2 SVGAGI.